The T cell receptor (beta chain) under discussion was sequenced for a study of T cells in Graves' hyperthyroidism and ophthalmopathy (dated 2019 in TCRdb). With respect to the entire study: Peripheral blood was collected at initial diagnosis, before any treatment. A discovery cohort of about 96 patients, roughly 40 with Graves' ophthalmopathy and approximately 57 with stable Graves' hyperthyroidism, was used to find distinguishing TCR V-J signatures. Whether ophthalmopathy could be predicted prospectively was tested in an independent validation cohort made up of approximately 19 hyperthyroidism patients plus 17 patients who later progressed to ophthalmopathy. The roughly 91 discovery patients were randomly divided into training and test sets at a 7:3 ratio. Thyroid tissue and blood T-cell repertoires from roughly six Graves' hyperthyroidism patients were also compared in the study. Once sampling was done, hyperthyroidism patients were given methimazole at a starting dose of 30 mg daily, whereas ophthalmopathy patients were given high-dose intravenous methylprednisolone. TCR Vbeta CDR3 sequencing of 140 or so peripheral blood samples (43 ophthalmopathy, roughly 72 hyperthyroidism and roughly 17 progressor patients) is reported in the paper. Findings and caveats that apply to the study as a whole: Sample size was not statistically predetermined, and blinding of investigators to group allocation was not performed. In validation, the model predicted progression to ophthalmopathy with approximately 70% sensitivity and around 72% specificity, a median of about 6 months before onset. A model built on a 13 V-J signature distinguished ophthalmopathy from stable hyperthyroidism, reaching roughly 88% sensitivity and 81.08% specificity in cross-validation and 80%/75% in testing. Most expanded thyroid clonotypes (frequency above 0.001) were also detected in blood, suggesting blood repertoires may reflect thyroid immune responses.

From the germline V gene (reference sequence), CDR1 is DFQATT and CDR2 is SNEGSKA. Germline trimming amounts to 0 bases on V and 1 base on J, with 5 as the count of junction bases outside the gene matches. The CDR3, from cysteine to phenylalanine, totals 15 residues. Only the CDR3 DNA stays, 45 bases, in frame from base 1. Amplification of TCR beta CDR3 regions was carried out from RNA transcripts. The TCR CDR3 was subjected to a first round of RT-PCR using the HTBI primer set and the Qiagen OneStep RT-PCR kit. Libraries were constructed in a second round of multiplex PCR, after which size selection and purification were carried out. Paired-end sequencing of the libraries was performed with 100 bp reads on an Illumina HiSeq2000. Per the source publication's procedure: SOAPnuke was used to process the raw data, throwing out any read that contained adapters or uncalled bases, had a mean Phred below 15, or lacked an exact constant-primer or identifier match. High-quality paired reads were merged with COPE v1.2.5, and unique nucleotide sequences were defined as clonotypes. Clonotypes were aligned to IMGT TRBV, TRBD and TRBJ reference segments using MiTCR v1.1. The analysis included only V-J combinations with a frequency above 0.0001, which together covered 98% to 99.2% of the repertoires. A TCS score was defined as the ratio of F50 (clonal expansion) to E x V (chaos), with BLOSUM62-based TCRdist applied between CDR3 peptides within each V-J. Welch's t-statistics and random forest reduced fewer than 600 V-J features to roughly 13, which were used in a naive Bayes classifier (R e1071). Starting from the raw public reads, TCRdb applied fastp trimming at Q25, assembled clones with MiXCR and retained in-frame beta chains. CDR3 protein duplicates are merged, each entry listing the most common genes and DNA. The V and J calls and clone size come from TCRdb's table, not from the authors' own analysis. The table for this sample lists hundreds of thousands of distinct CDR3 sequences; roughly 13% of them were counted only once. The top ten hold 9.2% of the sample.

Stable Graves' hyperthyroidism was defined as no progression to ophthalmopathy during 18 months of follow-up. Hyperthyroidism patients were aged 18 to 65 years and newly diagnosed, with disease duration of less than 2 months. The study excluded patients with uncontrolled infections, other autoimmune diseases, pregnancy or lactation. Diagnoses were established on the basis of clinical symptoms, serum thyroxine and TRAb, thyroid ultrasound, and orbital computed tomography. PBMCs were isolated from more than 8 ml of fresh peripheral blood by Ficoll-Paque density gradient centrifugation. Total RNA was extracted using Trizol reagent, and RNA quality was assessed on an Agilent 2100 Bioanalyzer. The sample holds many counts of this clonotype. Its antigen is currently not known. One base away there is no much larger clone; base qualities are not given.

Material for sequencing was blood. This TCR came from a young woman with Graves' hyperthyroidism. Here the chain combines TRBV20-1 and TRBJ1-1, with 7 bases matching TRBD1. In nucleotides, the sequence is TGCAGTGCTAGAGAAACGAACAGGGGGAACACTGAAGCTTTCTTT. The translation is CSARETNRGNTEAFF.